The 6 T cell receptor beta chains below were found in one sample sequenced in a study of beta chain features in type 1 diabetes. Notes on the study in general: Significant though moderate, a shortening of TCRB CDR3s appeared in all four CD4+ subsets of Type 1 diabetes patients.

The entirety of the isolated RNA underwent reverse transcription, so expressed TCRB transcripts were sequenced. Profiled with immunoSEQ multiplex PCR; TCRdb holds only in-frame clones, not every one. The sample contains 250,000 to 300,000 clones, 24% of which appear only once. Their antigens are not known. Sequenced sample: naive CD4+ T cells from blood. The receptors originated from a woman in her twenties or thirties with type 1 diabetes.

This chain connects TRBV30 to TRBJ2-3; possibly TRBD2 for D (5 bases). Trimming removed 3 bases at V and 1 base at J, with 23 bases between. The CDR3 is 18 residues long. Germline CDR1 GTSNPN, CDR2 SVGIG (reference sequence). The CDR3 coding sequence is TGTGCCTGGAGATCCCTCGGGCGAGGGAGAGTTCGCACAGATACGCAGTATTTT. This codes for CAWRSLGRGRVRTDTQYF. The variable domain in full, with the rest retrieved from reference TRBV30 and TRBJ2-3, is SQTIHQWPATLVQPVGSPLSLECTVEGTSNPNLYWYRQAAGRGLQLLFYSVGIGQISSEVPQNLSASRPQDRQFILSSKKLLLSDSGFYLCAWRSLGRGRVRTDTQYFGPGTRLTVL.

The rearrangement uses TRBV5-6 and TRBJ2-1; TRBD2 matches at 11 bases. The CDR3 loop spans 16 amino acids. Germline assignment: CDR1 SGHDT and CDR2 YYEEEE. V trimming: 4 bases; J trimming: 6 bases; junction bases outside the gene matches: 9. CDR3 sequence (DNA): TGTGCCAGCAGCCCCTTAGCGGGAGGGGAGCTCAATGAGCAGTTCTTC. Translating gives CASSPLAGGELNEQFF.

This clone was recorded a few times. This rearrangement joins TRBV29-1 to TRBJ2-7; no clear D gene. Between the trimmed V and J ends, which lost 0 bases and 0 bases, there was a span of 6 bases. The CDR3 extends over 13 amino acids. CDR1 is SQVTM and CDR2 is ANQGSEA in the germline V gene. DNA of the CDR3: TGCAGCGTTGAAGAGTCTAGCTCCTACGAGCAGTACTTC. This codes for CSVEESSSYEQYF.

The rearrangement links TRBV28 to TRBJ1-5, with a possible D match to TRBD1 (5 bases). V lost 5 bases to trimming and J lost 13 bases, with 21 bases between them. Per the germline V gene, CDR1 is MDHEN and CDR2 is SYDVKM. The CDR3 consists of 14 residues. The CDR3 here is CASSPPGFLGQQHF. The CDR3 coding sequence is TGTGCCAGCAGTCCTCCAGGGTTCCTCGGTCAACAGCATTTT.

The DNA of the CDR3 is TGTGCCAGCAGTGGACAGGGGGCGTCCGGGGAGCTGTTTTTT. It specifies CASSGQGASGELFF. The chain has TRBV25-1 and TRBJ2-2; 10 positions match TRBD1. The V gene end was trimmed by 4 bases and the J gene end by 6 bases; junction bases not matched to a gene: 2. CDR1 is MGHDK, CDR2 SYGVNS, per germline. The CDR3 loop spans 14 amino acids.

This clone was found a few times. The chain uses TRBV6-5 and TRBJ2-1, with 8 bases that match TRBD2. V dropped 4 bases and J dropped 5; count of bases not matched to a gene: 7. The CDR3 consists of 15 residues. Germline V gives CDR1 MNHEY, CDR2 SVGAGI. The CDR3 sequence: CASSSTGTSNNEQFF. CDR3 nucleotides: TGTGCCAGCAGTTCCACCGGGACTAGTAACAATGAGCAGTTCTTC.